This T cell receptor (beta chain) was sequenced during a study of OX40 agonist ivuxolimab in advanced cancers. Whole-study context: Ivuxolimab was delivered to patients intravenously every 2 weeks at doses spanning 0.01 to 10 mg/kg.

This clone was observed a single time. The method was immunoSEQ multiplex PCR; TCRdb's version includes in-frame clones alone and lacks a portion of them. Among around 87,000 clones listed, 90% to 95% were seen once. V was pared by 3 bases and J by 6 bases, with 10 bases between. The CDR3 runs to 13 residues. The V gene's germline CDR1 is KGHSH and CDR2 LQKENI. This TCR derives from an adult with an advanced solid tumor such as melanoma, head and neck, liver or kidney cancer. V and J are TRBV18 and TRBJ2-3; D is ambiguous. Material: CD4+ or CD8+ T cells sorted from blood, obtained in a trial of the OX40 agonist ivuxolimab. DNA for the CDR3: TGTGCCAGCTCACCTGAATCCGTGGATACGCAGTATTTT. Translated, it gives CASSPESVDTQYF.